Below, 20 T cell receptor beta chains from the same sample are listed, as sequenced in a study of blood T cell repertoires in COVID-19 (dated by TCRdb to between 2020 and 2021). The receptor library was made with the immunoSEQ multiplex PCR assay. What TCRdb holds here is the immuneACCESS table cut down to in-frame rearrangements. Part of the clones is not present; checked against another copy, under half of the missing clones reflect an unresolved V gene, and the others are unexplained. Here the sample has approximately 120,000 clones; around 88% occur a single time. 5% to 6.5% of the sample goes to the ten largest clones. Sequencing input: peripheral blood. The receptors here all came from a human donor in a cohort sampled during active COVID-19.

V and J are TRBV7-2 and TRBJ1-3; tentatively, D is TRBD1 (6 bases). The CDR3 totals 16 residues. Trimming left V 5 bases short and J 1 base short, with 15 bases between. Germline loops: CDR1 SGHTA, CDR2 FQGNSA. The CDR3 region has the DNA TGTGCCAGCAGCCTCCTACCCCAGGGGTCTGGAAACACCATATATTTT. It translates to CASSLLPQGSGNTIYF.

This chain uses TRBV6-5 with TRBJ1-2; D is unresolved. Trimming cost V 0 bases and J 2 bases, with 13 bases left between them. Per germline, CDR1 MNHEY and CDR2 SVGAGI. This CDR3 comprises 16 residues. This CDR3 reads CASSYSRVPGNYGYTF. The CDR3, as DNA: TGTGCCAGCAGTTACTCGAGAGTTCCGGGGAACTATGGCTACACCTTC.

On this clone: Other DNA sequences in this sample translate to the same CDR3. The V gene is TRBV7-2, the J gene TRBJ1-1, with TRBD1 identical over 10 bases. V gave up 4 bases and J gave up 5 bases; unmatched junction bases: 4. This CDR3 is 14 amino acids long. Per germline, CDR1 SGHTA and CDR2 FQGNSA. The CDR3 coding sequence is TGTGCCAGCAGCTCGCGGACAGGGGGAACTGAAGCTTTCTTT. Its translation: CASSSRTGGTEAFF.

The chain has TRBV4-1 and TRBJ2-5; no reliable D call. This CDR3 is 12 amino acids long. Germline V gives CDR1 MGHRA, CDR2 YSYEKL. Trimming took off 4 bases at V and 5 bases at J, with 8 bases between the two ends. This CDR3 reads CASSLTQETQYF. CDR3 bases: TGCGCCAGCAGCCTAACCCAGGAGACCCAGTACTTC.

This chain connects TRBV27 to TRBJ2-5; 10 positions match TRBD2. V lost 5 bases, J lost 4 bases, and 10 bases stayed unmatched. Germline lookup yields CDR1 MNHEY and CDR2 SMNVEV (reference sequence). The CDR3 runs to 16 residues. This CDR3 reads CASSPQREGLGETQYF. Written as DNA, the CDR3 is TGTGCCAGCAGTCCGCAGCGGGAGGGCCTTGGAGAGACCCAGTACTTC.

The rearrangement joins TRBV2 to TRBJ2-7; possibly TRBD2 for D (6 bases). Germline V gene data show CDR1 as SNHLY and CDR2 as FYNNEI. The CDR3 contains 15 residues. Trimming left V 6 bases short and J 2 bases short, with 17 bases between. This chain's CDR3 is CASRQQELAAYEQYF. The CDR3 DNA sequence: TGTGCCAGCAGGCAACAGGAACTAGCTGCCTACGAGCAGTACTTC.

This clone was seen a handful of times. The V and J genes are TRBV19 and TRBJ2-3; D unclear. Looked up from germline, CDR1 is LNHDA and CDR2 is SQIVND (reference sequence). The CDR3 runs to 15 residues. Trimming removed 6 bases from V and 0 bases from J, with 13 bases in between. The CDR3 bases are TGTGCCAGTAGGTCCACTACAACCAGCACAGATACGCAGTATTTT. It translates to CASRSTTTSTDTQYF.

V and J are TRBV29-1 and TRBJ2-1, with 7 bases fitting TRBD2. Germline trimming cut 0 bases from V and 0 bases from J; bases unmatched to any gene: 11. The V gene's germline CDR1 is SQVTM and CDR2 ANQGSEA. This CDR3 comprises 18 residues. CDR3 in DNA: TGCAGCGTTGAAGATGGGGCGCGGGAGCGGAGCTCCTACAATGAGCAGTTCTTC. Translation: CSVEDGARERSSYNEQFF.

The gene calls are TRBV30 and TRBJ2-3; 9 bases line up with TRBD2. Germline trimming cut 5 bases from V and 4 bases from J; bases unmatched to any gene: 7. Per the germline V gene, CDR1 is GTSNPN and CDR2 is SVGIG (reference sequence). There are 14 residues in the CDR3. The DNA of the CDR3 is TGTGCCTGGGGTCTAGCGGGAAATTCAGATACGCAGTATTTT. Protein: CAWGLAGNSDTQYF.

The chain combines TRBV6-2 or TRBV6-3 with TRBJ1-5; D unclear. Trimming left V 5 bases short and J 0 bases short, with 8 bases between. CDR1 MNHEY and CDR2 SVGEGT come from the germline V gene. This CDR3 has 14 residues. CDR3 sequence: CASSRTNSNQPQHF. The DNA for the CDR3 is TGTGCCAGCAGTCGCACTAATAGCAATCAGCCCCAGCATTTT.

The chain has TRBV4-1 and TRBJ1-2; D perhaps matches TRBD1 (6 bases). In germline, CDR1 is MGHRA, CDR2 YSYEKL. The V end lost 1 base, the J end lost 4 bases, and 22 bases lay between the germline ends. The CDR3 sequence is 18 residues long. The CDR3 nucleotides read TGCGCCAGCAGCCAAGGACCCAAAACAGGGAAGGTGGGCTATGGCTACACCTTC. Translation gives CASSQGPKTGKVGYGYTF.

This clone was observed once. The genes are TRBV13 and TRBJ1-1; perhaps TRBD1 as D (5 bases). Looked up from germline, CDR1 is PRHDT and CDR2 is FYEKMQ (reference sequence). The CDR3 has 13 residues. The V and J ends lost 3 bases and 5 bases respectively, with 10 bases between them. The DNA for the CDR3 is TGTGCCAGCAGCTTCGGGGGTCGGACTGAAGCTTTCTTT. Translation: CASSFGGRTEAFF. Together with reference TRBV13 and TRBJ1-1, the CDR3 gives the full variable domain: AAGVIQSPRHLIKEKRETATLKCYPIPRHDTVYWYQQGPGQDPQFLISFYEKMQSDKGSIPDRFSAQQFSDYHSELNMSSLELGDSALYFCASSFGGRTEAFFGQGTRLTVV.

As concerns this clone: Other DNA sequences in this sample translate to the same CDR3. V is TRBV7-9 and J is TRBJ1-2, with 7 bases fitting TRBD1. Germline trimming cut 1 base from V and 3 bases from J; bases unmatched to any gene: 2. Germline CDR1 is SEHNR and CDR2 is FQNEAQ (reference sequence). This CDR3 has 14 residues. The CDR3 here is CASSLEGGYYGYTF. The CDR3 bases are TGTGCCAGCAGCTTAGAAGGGGGCTACTATGGCTACACCTTC.

This chain uses TRBV7-9 with TRBJ2-1; 7 bases agree with TRBD2. J gave up 4 bases and V 7 bases, and 16 bases lay outside the gene matches. Germline CDR1 SEHNR, CDR2 FQNEAQ (reference sequence). CDR3 length equals 17 residues. The CDR3 sequence: CASTPDVPGGLYNEQFF. The DNA of the CDR3 is TGTGCCAGCACCCCCGACGTACCGGGAGGTTTGTACAATGAGCAGTTCTTC.

This clone was found a few times. This sequence joins TRBV6-2 or TRBV6-3 and TRBJ2-5; no clear D. The germline gives CDR1 MNHEY, CDR2 SVGEGT. The V gene lost 6 bases and the J gene lost 3 bases, with 17 bases spanning the gap. CDR3 size: 15 residues. This chain's CDR3 is CASSTDWLVEETQYF. In DNA form, the CDR3 reads TGTGCCAGCAGCACCGACTGGCTTGTTGAAGAGACCCAGTACTTC.

The rearrangement uses TRBV11-2 and TRBJ2-4; a possible D gene is TRBD2 (5 bases). V was trimmed by 3 bases and J by 7 bases, leaving 25 bases between them. The CDR3 sequence is 18 residues long. Germline CDR1 reads SGHAT; CDR2 reads FQNNGV. The CDR3 region has the DNA TGTGCCAGCAGCTTGTTGGTGGGAGAGAGGTTCGGTGAGAACATTCAGTACTTC. Amino acids: CASSLLVGERFGENIQYF.

This chain connects TRBV24-1 to TRBJ2-7, with D hard to call. Per germline, CDR1 KGHDR and CDR2 SFDVKD. This CDR3 contains 13 residues. Trimming removed 3 bases at V and 4 bases at J, with 9 bases between. The CDR3 sequence is CATSDPGFYEQYF. CDR3 bases: TGTGCCACCAGTGATCCAGGCTTTTACGAGCAGTACTTC.

This sequence joins TRBV28 and TRBJ1-1, with a tentative D call TRBD1 (6 bases). Germline-derived CDR1 and CDR2 are MDHEN and SYDVKM. This CDR3 has 15 residues. The V and J ends lost 5 bases and 3 bases respectively, with 16 bases between them. The CDR3: CASSRWGGADTEAFF. CDR3 coding DNA: TGTGCCAGCAGTCGCTGGGGGGGGGCGGACACTGAAGCTTTCTTT.

This clone was seen just once. V is TRBV9 and J is TRBJ1-2; possible D gene TRBD1, 5 bases. V was pared by 0 bases and J by 11 bases, with 11 bases between. This CDR3 spans 12 amino acids. CDR1 and CDR2 (germline): SGDLS, YYNGEE. The CDR3 region is CASSVVVGGYTF. CDR3 nucleotide sequence: TGTGCCAGCAGCGTAGTAGTTGGGGGGTACACCTTC.

The rearrangement links TRBV6-6 to TRBJ2-1, with TRBD2 matching 10 bases. Germline V gene data show CDR1 as MNHNY and CDR2 as SVGAGI (reference sequence). The CDR3 is 16 residues long. The junction had 5 bases not matched to a gene; V was cut back by 6 bases and J by 0 bases. CDR3 sequence reads: CASSVAGGISYNEQFF. CDR3 nucleotide sequence: TGTGCCAGCAGCGTAGCGGGAGGAATCTCCTACAATGAGCAGTTCTTC.